These T cell receptor beta chains were read from a single sample in a study of identical twins' blood T cells. From the 5' RACE reads, TCRdb called clonotypes with MiXCR, one entry per CDR3 protein. This table holds roughly 380,000 distinct CDR3 sequences, roughly 31% found once. The sample taken for sequencing was PBMCs. All receptors derive from a woman aged 18-55 years in good health. Both conserved end residues are part of each CDR3. A D gene is named only where the DNA matches it firmly. Clone size, where shown, is once, few, many, or a class for clones that have expanded.

once | TRBJ2-1 | TRBV7-9 | TRBD1 | TGTGCCAGCAGCTTCCCGGACAGGGAGCTTCGGTCCTACAATGAGCAGTTCTTC | CASSFPDRELRSYNEQFF
. | TRBJ2-2 | TRBV19 | . | TGTGCCAGTACCTCCCGAGAGGGGAGTACCGGGGAGCTGTTTTTT | CASTSREGSTGELFF
few | TRBJ2-7 | TRBV6-1 | . | TGTGCCAGCAGTGAAGAGGGGAGCTCCTACGAGCAGTACTTC | CASSEEGSSYEQYF
few | TRBJ1-1 | TRBV2 | . | TGTGCCAGCAGTATTCCCTCGGGCAGGGATAACACTGAAGCTTTCTTT | CASSIPSGRDNTEAFF
. | TRBJ1-1 | TRBV18 | . | TGTGCCAGCTCCCTTAACAGGGAAGGCCCTGAAGCTTTCTTT | CASSLNREGPEAFF
many | TRBJ2-1 | TRBV29-1 | . | TGCAGCGTTGACTCTCGGGGGGAACAGGGATTCTACAATGAGCAGTTCTTC | CSVDSRGEQGFYNEQFF
few | TRBJ1-1 | TRBV20-1 | . | TGCAGTACTAGATTAGTCAAGGGTGAAGCTTTCTTT | CSTRLVKGEAFF
few | TRBJ1-2 | TRBV20-1 | . | TGCAGTGCTAGCGATTCTGGCTACACCTTC | CSASDSGYTF
few | TRBJ1-2 | TRBV24-1 | . | TGTGCCACCAGTGATTTGTCCGGAAGCTACACCTTC | CATSDLSGSYTF
few | TRBJ1-5 | TRBV10-2 | . | TGCGCCAGCAGTGCTAGTCTTGGAGCGGGGTTGAATCAGCCCCAGCATTTT | CASSASLGAGLNQPQHF
many | TRBJ1-1 | TRBV29-1 | . | TGCAGCGTCTCGACATCCGAAGCTTTCTTT | CSVSTSEAFF
. | TRBJ2-7 | TRBV3-1 | . | TGTGCCAGCAGCCCTTGGGCAGGGGTGGCCAATGAGCAGTACTTC | CASSPWAGVANEQYF
. | TRBJ2-3 | TRBV29-1 | . | TGCAGCGTGGTTGAACGCGGTGATACGCAGTATTTT | CSVVERGDTQYF
once | TRBJ2-1 | TRBV20-1 | . | TGCAGTGCTAGAGTCCTCACCTACGATGAGCAGTTCTTC | CSARVLTYDEQFF
. | TRBJ2-2 | TRBV29-1 | TRBD1 | TGCAGCGGTACAGGGGACGGGGAGCTGTTTTTT | CSGTGDGELFF
. | TRBJ1-2 | TRBV19 | . | TGTGCCAGTAGTCTCACGGGGCAGAAGATTTATGGCTACACCTTC | CASSLTGQKIYGYTF
. | TRBJ2-1 | TRBV29-1 | . | TGCAGCGCCGCCGGCACCGGTGTGGGCCAGAATGAGCAGTTCTTC | CSAAGTGVGQNEQFF
few | TRBJ2-3 | TRBV15 | TRBD2 | TGTGCCACCAGCACCTTACCGGGACTGACTGGACTAGCGGTAGGAACGCAGTATTTT | CATSTLPGLTGLAVGTQYF
. | TRBJ2-2 | TRBV30 | . | TGTGCCTGGAGTCGCATCACCGGGGAGCTGTTTTTT | CAWSRITGELFF
. | TRBJ2-3 | TRBV6-4 | . | TGTGCCAGCAGCGCGGGCCCCTTCGCTACGCAGTATTTT | CASSAGPFATQYF
few | TRBJ2-7 | TRBV5-1 | . | TGCGCCAGCAGCGGAGGACTTCCTTACGAGCAGTACTTC | CASSGGLPYEQYF
few | TRBJ2-1 | TRBV4-1 | . | TGCGCCAGCAGGGTTAGCGGTTACAATGAGCAGTTCTTC | CASRVSGYNEQFF
. | TRBJ1-1 | TRBV27 | . | TGTGCCACCAGGACGGCAACCCGGTCCTCTGAAGCTTTCTTT | CATRTATRSSEAFF
many | TRBJ1-1 | TRBV29-1 | . | TGCAGCGTTGAAAAAGTTTTCTTT | CSVEKVFF
. | TRBJ1-5 | TRBV29-1 | . | TGCAGCGTTGTTGAAAATAGCAATCAGCCCCAGCATTTT | CSVVENSNQPQHF
few | TRBJ2-7 | TRBV5-1 | . | TGCGCCAGCAGCTTGCTGGATACCTACGAGCAGTACTTC | CASSLLDTYEQYF
. | TRBJ1-2 | TRBV9 | . | TGTGCCAGCAGCACATCCACCGGGACACGCTATGGCTACACCTTC | CASSTSTGTRYGYTF
. | TRBJ1-5 | TRBV4-1 | TRBD1 | TGCGCCAGCAGCCCTGCTCAGGGGGGCCAGCCCCAGCATTTT | CASSPAQGGQPQHF
. | TRBJ2-5 | TRBV4-3 | . | TGCGCCAGCAGCCAAGGTAGCGGAATAGAGACCCAGTACTTC | CASSQGSGIETQYF
few | TRBJ1-3 | TRBV7-2 | . | TGTGCCAGCAGCTTGCCACAGGCGGGAAACACCATATATTTT | CASSLPQAGNTIYF
. | TRBJ1-1 | TRBV29-1 | . | TGCAGCGTAAGTATGAACACTGAAGCTTTCTTT | CSVSMNTEAFF
few | TRBJ1-2 | TRBV11-1 | TRBD1 | TGTGCCAGCAGCGTACAGGGGGGAAGCTATGGCTACACCTTC | CASSVQGGSYGYTF
. | TRBJ1-2 | TRBV15 | . | TGTGCCACCAGCCCCCCGGAGGGAAACTATGGCTACACCTTC | CATSPPEGNYGYTF
many | TRBJ1-2 | TRBV20-1 | . | TGCAGTGCTAGTCCAGGAGCTCACGGCTACACCTTC | CSASPGAHGYTF
few | TRBJ1-1 | TRBV14 | . | TGTGCCAGCAGCCAAGACCCAGAGACTGAAGCTTTCTTT | CASSQDPETEAFF
. | TRBJ2-5 | TRBV2 | . | TGTGCCGGTGACGGACAGCCACAAGAGACCCAGTACTTC | CAGDGQPQETQYF
few | TRBJ1-4 | TRBV20-1 | . | TGCAGTGGGCTCGGGGGTCTCAATGAAAAACTGTTTTTT | CSGLGGLNEKLFF
few | TRBJ1-1 | TRBV7-9 | TRBD1 | TGTGCCAGCAGCCCTAGCCGATACAGGGGACCCTTAGGAGCTTTCTTT | CASSPSRYRGPLGAFF
. | TRBJ1-6 | TRBV20-1 | . | TGCAGTGCTAGTGGTGCTGTGGGCGGTTCACCCCTCGACTTT | CSASGAVGGSPLDF
many | TRBJ1-2 | TRBV20-1 | TRBD1 | TGCAGTGCTAGGGAACCTCCGGGACAGGAAAACTATGGCTACACCTTC | CSAREPPGQENYGYTF
few | TRBJ2-1 | TRBV20-1 | TRBD2 | TGCAGTGCCCCAGCGGGAGGTAGCTCCTACAATGAGCAGTTCTTC | CSAPAGGSSYNEQFF
. | TRBJ1-1 | TRBV18 | . | TGTGCCAGCTCACCAGTGGGGGAGGCTGAAGCTTTCTTT | CASSPVGEAEAFF
few | TRBJ2-2 | TRBV4-3 | . | TGCGCCAGCAGCCAAGATCACGGCGGGGCTTACACCGGGGAGCTGTTTTTT | CASSQDHGGAYTGELFF
. | TRBJ1-1 | TRBV4-3 | . | TGCGCCAGCCGGGGTAGCCGGATGAACACTGAAGCTTTCTTT | CASRGSRMNTEAFF
. | TRBJ1-1 | TRBV7-9 | . | TGTGCCAGCAGCGGGAGAGGAGCGGAGGCGGCTTTCTTT | CASSGRGAEAAFF
. | TRBJ2-1 | TRBV29-1 | TRBD2 | TGCAGCGTTGAAGAACCTGGACTAGCCAACAATGAGCAGTTCTTC | CSVEEPGLANNEQFF
. | TRBJ2-3 | TRBV29-1 | . | TGCAGCGTTCAAAGTGATACGCAGTATTTT | CSVQSDTQYF
few | TRBJ1-4 | TRBV2 | . | TGTGCCAGCAGTGGGGACGCCGGGGCTGAAAAACTGTTTTTT | CASSGDAGAEKLFF
. | TRBJ2-7 | TRBV20-1 | . | TGCAGTGCTAGAGGACAGCTCTACGAGCAGTACTTC | CSARGQLYEQYF
few | TRBJ2-7 | TRBV12-3/TRBV12-4 | TRBD2 | TGTGCCAGCAGTCTAGCGGGAGGAACCTACGAGCAGTACTTC | CASSLAGGTYEQYF
. | TRBJ2-3 | TRBV6-1 | TRBD1 | TGTGCCAGCAGAAGTCCAGGGACAGGGGGAATTAACAACACAGATACGCAGTATTTT | CASRSPGTGGINNTDTQYF
many | TRBJ1-1 | TRBV5-1 | TRBD1 | TGCGCCAGCAGCTTGTACTTTTCAGGGGGAACTGAAGCTTTCTTT | CASSLYFSGGTEAFF
. | TRBJ1-4 | TRBV12-3/TRBV12-4 | . | TGTGCCAGCAGGTCCGGACGGGGGGACCTGTTTTTT | CASRSGRGDLFF
. | TRBJ1-2 | TRBV2 | . | TGTGCCAGCAGTCCGTCGACAGACAACTATGGCTACACCTTC | CASSPSTDNYGYTF
few | TRBJ2-1 | TRBV7-2 | . | TGTGCCAGCAGCTTAGATCGCCAGCGGATGCAGTTCTTC | CASSLDRQRMQFF